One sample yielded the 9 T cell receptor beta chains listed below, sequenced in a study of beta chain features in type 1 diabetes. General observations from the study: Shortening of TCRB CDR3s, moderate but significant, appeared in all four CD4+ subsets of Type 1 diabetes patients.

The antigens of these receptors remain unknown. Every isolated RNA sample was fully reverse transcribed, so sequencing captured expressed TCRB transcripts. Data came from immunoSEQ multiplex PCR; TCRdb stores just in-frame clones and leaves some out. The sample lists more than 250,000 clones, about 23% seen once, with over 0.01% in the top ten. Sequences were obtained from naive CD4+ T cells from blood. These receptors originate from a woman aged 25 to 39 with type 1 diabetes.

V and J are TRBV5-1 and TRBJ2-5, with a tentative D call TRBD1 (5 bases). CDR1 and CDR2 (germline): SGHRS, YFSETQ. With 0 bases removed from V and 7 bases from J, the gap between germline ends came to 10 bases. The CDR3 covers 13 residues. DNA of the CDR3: TGCGCCAGCAGCTTGGAGCAGGGCGGGACCCAGTACTTC. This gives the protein CASSLEQGGTQYF.

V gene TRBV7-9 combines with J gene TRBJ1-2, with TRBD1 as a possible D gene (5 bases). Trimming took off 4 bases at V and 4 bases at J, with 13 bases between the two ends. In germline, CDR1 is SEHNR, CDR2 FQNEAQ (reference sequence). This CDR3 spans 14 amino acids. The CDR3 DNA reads TGTGCCAGCAGCTGGGGGGACGGCCCCTATGGCTACACCTTC. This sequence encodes CASSWGDGPYGYTF.

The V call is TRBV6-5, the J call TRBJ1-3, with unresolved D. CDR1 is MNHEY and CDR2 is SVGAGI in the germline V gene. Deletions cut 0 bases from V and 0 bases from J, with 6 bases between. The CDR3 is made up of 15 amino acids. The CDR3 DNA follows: TGTGCCAGCAGTTACTCGGCGGTCTCTGGAAACACCATATATTTT. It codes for CASSYSAVSGNTIYF.

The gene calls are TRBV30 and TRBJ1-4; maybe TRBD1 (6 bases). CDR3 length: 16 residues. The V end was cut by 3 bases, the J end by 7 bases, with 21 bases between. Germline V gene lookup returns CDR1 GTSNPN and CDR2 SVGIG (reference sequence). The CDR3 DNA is TGTGCCTGGAGAGACATTAGGACAGCGAAGGGTGAAAAACTGTTTTTT. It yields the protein CAWRDIRTAKGEKLFF.

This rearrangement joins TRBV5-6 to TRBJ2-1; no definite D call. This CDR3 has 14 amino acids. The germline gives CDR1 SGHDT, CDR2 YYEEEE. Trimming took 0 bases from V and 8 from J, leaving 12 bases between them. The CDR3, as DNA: TGTGCCAGCAGCTTGGCCAATTTGCGTCATGAGCAGTTCTTC. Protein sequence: CASSLANLRHEQFF.

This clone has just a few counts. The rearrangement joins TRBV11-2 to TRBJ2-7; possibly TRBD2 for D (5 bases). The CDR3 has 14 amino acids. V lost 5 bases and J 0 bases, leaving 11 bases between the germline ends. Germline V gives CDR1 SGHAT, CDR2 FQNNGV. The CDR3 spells CASSLNGNSYEQYF. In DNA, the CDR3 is TGTGCCAGCAGCCTAAACGGGAACTCCTACGAGCAGTACTTC.

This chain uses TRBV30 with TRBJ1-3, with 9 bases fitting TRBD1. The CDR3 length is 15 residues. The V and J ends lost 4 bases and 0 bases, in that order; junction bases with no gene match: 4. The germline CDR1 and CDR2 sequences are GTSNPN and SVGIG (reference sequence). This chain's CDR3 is CAWKGQGISGNTIYF. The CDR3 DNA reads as TGTGCCTGGAAGGGACAGGGAATCTCTGGAAACACCATATATTTT. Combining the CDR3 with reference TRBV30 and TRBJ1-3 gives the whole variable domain SQTIHQWPATLVQPVGSPLSLECTVEGTSNPNLYWYRQAAGRGLQLLFYSVGIGQISSEVPQNLSASRPQDRQFILSSKKLLLSDSGFYLCAWKGQGISGNTIYFGEGSWLTVV.

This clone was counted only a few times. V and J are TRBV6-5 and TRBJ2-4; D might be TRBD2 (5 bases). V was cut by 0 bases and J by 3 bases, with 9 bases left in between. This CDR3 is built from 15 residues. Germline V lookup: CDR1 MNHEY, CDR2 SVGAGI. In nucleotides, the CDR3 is TGTGCCAGCAGTTACTCGCGCCGGGGCAAAAACATTCAGTACTTC. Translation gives CASSYSRRGKNIQYF.

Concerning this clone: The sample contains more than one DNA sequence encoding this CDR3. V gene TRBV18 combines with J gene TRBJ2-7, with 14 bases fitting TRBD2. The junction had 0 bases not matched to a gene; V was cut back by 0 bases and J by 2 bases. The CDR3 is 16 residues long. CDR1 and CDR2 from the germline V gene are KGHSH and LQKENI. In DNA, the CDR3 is TGTGCCAGCTCACCACCGGGACTAGCGGGAGCCTACGAGCAGTACTTC. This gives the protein CASSPPGLAGAYEQYF.